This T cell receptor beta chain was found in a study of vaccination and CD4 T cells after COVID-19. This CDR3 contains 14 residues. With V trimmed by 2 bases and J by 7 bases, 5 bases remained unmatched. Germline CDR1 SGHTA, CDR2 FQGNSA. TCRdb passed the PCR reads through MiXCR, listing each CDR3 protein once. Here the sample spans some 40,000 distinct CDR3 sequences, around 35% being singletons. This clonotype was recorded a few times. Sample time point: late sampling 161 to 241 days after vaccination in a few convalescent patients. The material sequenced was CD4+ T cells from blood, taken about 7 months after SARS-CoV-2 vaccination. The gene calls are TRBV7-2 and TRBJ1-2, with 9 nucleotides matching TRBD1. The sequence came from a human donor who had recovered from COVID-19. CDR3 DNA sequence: TGTGCCAGCAGCTTACGGACAGGGGAAGGTGGCTACACCTTC. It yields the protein CASSLRTGEGGYTF.